This T cell receptor beta chain was captured by sequencing in a study of graft-versus-host responses after intestinal transplantation. This clone was seen only once. What it recognizes is unknown. This CDR3 is also generated by other DNA sequences in the sample. V was pared by 6 bases and J by 2 bases, with 16 bases between. This CDR3 comprises 15 residues. CDR1 is SGHTA and CDR2 is FQGTGA in the germline V gene. Measured with immunoSEQ multiplex PCR; TCRdb has only the in-frame clones, and not every one. The table shows approximately 75,000 clones, with approximately 94% occurring only once. J is TRBJ2-5 and V is TRBV7-3; a possible D gene is TRBD2 (6 bases). Here the sequenced sample was unstimulated CD8+ T cells sorted from spleen or lymph node cells, taken before intestinal transplant. This sequence originates from a human donor who received an intestinal transplant. The CDR3 region is CASSPGFGGQETQYF. Written as DNA, the CDR3 is TGTGCCAGCAGTCCTGGCTTTGGGGGGCAAGAGACCCAGTACTTC.